This T cell receptor beta chain appears in the sequencing data of a study of regulatory T cells in long-lasting Graves disease (dated by TCRdb to the early 2020s). Some background on the complete study: Newly diagnosed Graves' disease patients had taken antithyroid drugs for less than 3 months. The study took place in China and was registered as a clinical trial. A total of roughly 35 samples underwent TCR sequencing: approximately 13 from persistent and roughly 20 from newly diagnosed Graves' disease patients. Patients with persistent Graves' disease were compared with patients with newly diagnosed Graves' disease using TCR sequencing and RNA sequencing of peripheral blood.

V lost 4 bases and J lost 4 bases; the stretch between them is 16 bases long. CDR1 MNHEY and CDR2 SVGAGI were looked up in the germline V gene. The CDR3, from cysteine to phenylalanine, totals 15 residues. Of all the DNA, just the CDR3 is kept, 45 bases in frame from base 1. General findings and caveats noted by the study authors: More public clonotypes were shared among persistent patients (roughly 2,900) than among newly diagnosed patients (roughly 1,000). Persistent disease showed preferential use of TRBV28, TRBJ1-2 and TRBJ2-5, whereas newly diagnosed disease favored TRBV20-1 and TRBJ2-1. Compared with newly diagnosed patients, patients with persistent Graves' disease had lower TCR Shannon entropy and fewer highly expanded clones, which suggests clonal expansion. Sequencing and analysis were limited to the TCR beta chain. The authors noted that the small sample size was a limitation that may lower accuracy. Peripheral blood alone was examined, since thyroid tissue, which constituted the primary lesion, could not be accessed.

What the time point label conveys for this sample: newly diagnosed GD, antithyroid drugs for less than 3 months. For both TCR sequencing and RNA sequencing, RNA was extracted from PBMCs in TRIzol. Graves' disease was diagnosed according to American Thyroid Association guidelines. Recruitment of patients was carried out at an endocrinology department in Xi'an, China. Each patient gave approximately 10 milliliters of peripheral blood, collected in an EDTA anticoagulant tube. PBMCs were isolated by Ficoll Paque Plus density gradient separation without further T cell sorting. An Agilent 2100 Bioanalyzer and agarose gel were used to assess RNA quality, and a NanoDrop 2000 was used to measure RNA concentration. This clonotype was seen many times. There is no known antigen for this receptor. Base quality data are lacking; no much larger clone is found one base away. The library was generated by multiplex PCR. Reads for this sample came from an Illumina HiSeq 4000. iRepertoire HTBI primers and Arm-PCR amplification of CDR3 regions were used to construct TCR beta libraries. Before sequencing, the PCR products went through gel purification. The published analysis was carried out like this. Across samples, about 64 TRBV and around 15 TRBJ segments were identified and used for gene usage analysis of CDR3 amino acid clonotypes. COPE and FqMerger were used to merge filtered high-quality paired reads into contigs. BLAST was used to align contigs to IMGT TRBV, TRBD and TRBJ reference genes, with CDR3 defined following IMGT. Any clonotype with a frequency above 0.1% was classified as a highly expanded clone. Shannon entropy served as the measure of repertoire diversity, while the Gini coefficient captured V-J evenness. Public clonotypes were defined as clonotypes shared by more than one individual. TCRdb handled the public reads itself, with Q25 trimming in fastp and clone calling in MiXCR, and kept productive beta chains. Entries are consolidated by CDR3 protein sequence, retaining the most common genes and DNA. The V and J calls were not made by the authors but by TCRdb's processing. This sample gives approximately 540,000 distinct CDR3 sequences in total; more than 10% of them show up just once. The ten largest clones represent 8% to 10% of the sample.

These same records also appear under a second study, on T cells in Graves' hyperthyroidism and ophthalmopathy. As that second study puts it: Stable Graves' hyperthyroidism was defined as the absence of progression to ophthalmopathy over 18 months of follow-up. Hyperthyroidism patients were newly diagnosed, had a disease duration of under 2 months, and were aged 18 to 65 years. Patients with uncontrolled infections, other autoimmune diseases, pregnancy or lactation were excluded. Diagnoses were based on clinical symptoms, serum thyroxine and TRAb, thyroid ultrasound and orbital computed tomography. The TCR CDR3 was subjected to a first round of RT-PCR using the HTBI primer set and the Qiagen OneStep RT-PCR kit. Most expanded thyroid clonotypes (frequency above 0.001) were also found in blood, which suggests that blood repertoires may mirror thyroid immune responses. In cross-validation, a model built on a 13 V-J signature told ophthalmopathy apart from stable hyperthyroidism with just under 90% sensitivity and roughly 83% specificity, and in testing the same model reached 80%/75%. In validation, the model predicted progression to ophthalmopathy a median of roughly 6.1 months before onset, with 65% to 71% sensitivity and roughly 72% specificity. To identify TCR V-J signatures that set the groups apart, the researchers used a discovery cohort of about a hundred patients, made up of under 50 with Graves' ophthalmopathy and some 58 with stable Graves' hyperthyroidism. Prospective prediction of ophthalmopathy was tested in an independent validation cohort consisting of 18 hyperthyroidism patients and some 17 patients who later progressed to ophthalmopathy. The 100 or so discovery patients were divided at random into training and test sets in a 7:3 ratio. In addition, the study compared T-cell repertoires in thyroid tissue and in blood from 6 or 7 Graves' hyperthyroidism patients. After blood sampling, hyperthyroidism patients were treated with methimazole at a starting dose of 30 mg daily, and ophthalmopathy patients were treated with high-dose intravenous methylprednisolone. The libraries were constructed in a second round of multiplex PCR and then size-selected and purified. Paired-end sequencing of the libraries was performed with 100 bp reads on an Illumina HiSeq2000. SOAPnuke was used to process the raw data, with reads discarded if the reads contained adapters or uncalled bases, had a mean Phred below 15, or lacked an exact constant-primer or identifier match. High-quality paired reads were merged with COPE v1.2.5, and unique nucleotide sequences were defined as clonotypes. MiTCR v1.1 was used to align clonotypes to the IMGT TRBV, TRBD and TRBJ reference segments. The analysis was restricted to V-J combinations with a frequency above 0.0001, which together covered 99.2% of the repertoires. A TCS score was defined as the ratio between F50 (clonal expansion) and ExV (chaos), using BLOSUM62-based TCRdist between CDR3 peptides within each V-J. Welch's t-statistics and random forest reduced some 510 V-J features to 13, which were used in a naive Bayes classifier (R e1071). Sample size was not statistically predetermined, and investigators were not blinded to group allocation. The paper reports TCR Vbeta CDR3 sequencing of 130 to 150 peripheral blood samples: some 41 ophthalmopathy, fewer than 85 hyperthyroidism and 17 progressor patients.

The sample in question was peripheral blood mononuclear cells (PBMCs), obtained at new diagnosis, from a patient treated with antithyroid drugs. The chain links TRBV6-5 with TRBJ1-1; no D gene is confidently identified. The source is a woman aged 30 to 39 with Graves disease. Donor details come from another sample of the same person, matched by shared clones. The CDR3 region reads CASSSYGGPSTEAFF. At the DNA level, the sequence is TGTGCCAGCAGTTCCTACGGAGGGCCGAGCACTGAAGCTTTCTTT.